Following are 26 T cell receptor beta chains from one sample sequenced in a study of blood T cell repertoires in COVID-19. Some clones are missing from TCRdb's copy, which holds only in-frame ones; the method was immunoSEQ multiplex PCR. The sample lists approximately 110,000 clones, 75% to 90% seen once, with roughly 18% in the top ten. The sequenced sample was peripheral blood. These receptors were collected from a woman aged 60-75 years with acute or convalescent COVID-19.

The chain combines TRBV7-9 with TRBJ2-2, with a weak D call TRBD1 (6 bases). Looked up from germline, CDR1 is SEHNR and CDR2 is FQNEAQ (reference sequence). Between the trimmed V and J ends, which lost 1 base and 0 bases, there was a span of 12 bases. CDR3 length: 17 residues. CDR3 amino acids: CASSLGTVLANTGELFF. In DNA form, the CDR3 reads TGTGCCAGCAGCTTAGGGACAGTGCTCGCGAACACCGGGGAGCTGTTTTTT.

The chain has TRBV7-2 and TRBJ1-1; no clear D. Germline V gene sequence: CDR1 SGHTA, CDR2 FQGNSA. The CDR3 is 15 residues long. V shed 11 bases and J shed 0 bases, with 19 bases lying between them. The CDR3 nucleotides read TGTGCCGGAGATAAGACTTCGAGAATGAACACTGAAGCTTTCTTT. This encodes CAGDKTSRMNTEAFF.

The rearrangement joins TRBV30 to TRBJ2-7; 10 bases align to TRBD1. The junction had 5 bases not matched to a gene; V was cut back by 3 bases and J by 3 bases. CDR1 is GTSNPN and CDR2 is SVGIG in the germline V gene (reference sequence). The CDR3 spans 14 residues. The CDR3: CAWRLRDRGYEQYF. For the CDR3, the DNA is TGTGCCTGGAGACTCCGGGACAGGGGCTACGAGCAGTACTTC.

The chain employs TRBV28 and TRBJ1-2; perhaps TRBD1 as D (6 bases). CDR1 MDHEN and CDR2 SYDVKM come from the germline V gene. This CDR3 is 13 amino acids long. The ends were cut back, 6 bases at V and 10 bases at J, with 18 bases in the middle. The CDR3 sequence: CASSPTGSWDYTF. The CDR3 DNA reads as TGTGCCAGCAGCCCTACAGGGAGCTGGGACTACACCTTC.

The genes are TRBV5-1 and TRBJ2-7, with a tentative D call TRBD1 (5 bases). The CDR3 runs to 14 residues. Germline V gene data show CDR1 as SGHRS and CDR2 as YFSETQ. V dropped 6 bases and J dropped 7 bases, with 20 bases sitting between them. The CDR3 nucleotides are TGCGCCAGCAAATTCGACAGTACCCCTGGGGAGCAGTACTTC. Its translation: CASKFDSTPGEQYF.

A note on this clone: The sample has other DNA sequences that encode this CDR3 too. The chain employs TRBV4-3 and TRBJ2-5; D unclear. CDR1 and CDR2 (germline): LGHNA, YSLEER. Trimming shortened V by 0 bases and J by 4 bases, and 6 bases separated the two germline ends. The CDR3 loop spans 13 amino acids. CDR3 protein: CASSQDPGETQYF. DNA of the CDR3: TGCGCCAGCAGCCAAGATCCCGGAGAGACCCAGTACTTC.

This clone was seen once. One end of the junction fails to match germline, which may point to a read error. The V gene is TRBV2, the J gene TRBJ1-5, with D unresolved. The V gene's germline CDR1 is SNHLY and CDR2 FYNNEI. The CDR3 has 13 amino acids. The CDR3 loop is CASNLDGDQPQHF. Here the CDR3 DNA reads TGTGCGAGCAATCTCGACGGGGATCAGCCCCAGCATTTT.

The genes are TRBV6-6 and TRBJ1-3, with unresolved D. This CDR3 has 16 residues. The V end was cut by 4 bases, the J end by 4 bases, with 17 bases between. Germline V gene lookup returns CDR1 MNHNY and CDR2 SVGAGI (reference sequence). CDR3 in amino acids: CASSFTPGAGGNTIYF. The DNA for the CDR3 is TGTGCCAGCAGTTTCACTCCAGGCGCGGGCGGAAACACCATATATTTT.

J is TRBJ2-1 and V is TRBV7-2; perhaps TRBD2 as D (5 bases). This CDR3 comprises 14 residues. Trimming took off 6 bases at V and 6 bases at J, with 15 bases between the two ends. The germline gives CDR1 SGHTA, CDR2 FQGNSA. This CDR3 reads CASRSPSGGNEQFF. The CDR3, as DNA: TGTGCCAGCAGATCCCCCAGCGGCGGCAATGAGCAGTTCTTC.

The chain is built from TRBV6-6 and TRBJ2-7, with 8 positions matching TRBD2. CDR3 length: 15 amino acids. V was pared by 4 bases and J by 1 base, with 6 bases of the junction left unmatched. Per the germline V gene, CDR1 is MNHNY and CDR2 is SVGAGI (reference sequence). DNA for the CDR3: TGTGCCAGCAGTTTCCCCACTAGCGGATCCTACGAGCAGTACTTC. Its translation: CASSFPTSGSYEQYF.

The gene calls are TRBV6-5 and TRBJ1-1, with 9 bases that match TRBD1. Trimming at V came to 0 bases and at J to 7 bases, leaving 9 bases not matched to a gene. In germline, CDR1 is MNHEY, CDR2 SVGAGI. The length of the CDR3 is 16 residues. The CDR3 sequence: CASSYSLDRGSDEAFF. CDR3 in DNA: TGTGCCAGCAGTTACTCGCTGGACAGGGGTAGTGATGAAGCTTTCTTT.

This rearrangement joins TRBV10-1 to TRBJ2-1, with D possibly matching TRBD2 (6 bases). The CDR3 has 17 amino acids. The germline V and J ends were trimmed by 3 bases and 7 bases, with 22 bases remaining between them. Germline CDR1 WNHNN, CDR2 SYGVQD (reference sequence). CDR3 nucleotide sequence: TGCGCCAGCAGTGAAGCTTTGGAGACTAGGTCTTCGAATGAGCAGTTCTTC. Protein: CASSEALETRSSNEQFF.

This chain connects TRBV12-3 or TRBV12-4 to TRBJ1-1; D ambiguous. With 3 bases removed from V and 4 bases from J, the gap between germline ends came to 6 bases. CDR3 length: 12 residues. The CDR3 region has the DNA TGTGCCAGCAGTTTTGCGGGCACTGAAGCTTTCTTT. Its protein is CASSFAGTEAFF.

The chain has TRBV29-1 and TRBJ2-6, with a weak D call TRBD2 (6 bases). The CDR3 runs 15 residues. Trimming took off 4 bases at V and 2 bases at J, with 12 bases between the two ends. CDR1 is SQVTM, CDR2 ANQGSEA, per germline. CDR3 amino acids: CSVVAGSTGANVLTF. CDR3 bases: TGCAGCGTTGTTGCCGGGAGTACTGGGGCCAACGTCCTGACTTTC.

The chain carries TRBV7-5 and TRBJ2-2; no check of the table's D call, TRBD1, against the DNA was made. TRBV7-5 is shown as a pseudogene. The CDR3 runs 19 residues. The CDR3 loop reads CARSPRNTRGQGGTGELFF. The CDR3 nucleotides are TGTGCCAGAAGCCCTCGAAATACAAGGGGACAGGGCGGGACCGGGGAGCTGTTTTTT.

This rearrangement joins TRBV7-3 to TRBJ2-5, with 8 bases matching TRBD2. From germline, CDR1 is SGHTA and CDR2 FQGTGA. Germline trimming cut 5 bases from V and 4 bases from J; bases unmatched to any gene: 0. The CDR3 totals 12 residues. The CDR3 region has the DNA TGTGCCAGCAGCGCGGGGGGAGAGACCCAGTACTTC. It yields the protein CASSAGGETQYF. The full variable domain, with the rest looked up from reference TRBV7-3 and TRBJ2-5, is GAGVSQTPSNKVTEKGKYVELRCDPISGHTALYWYRQSLGQGPEFLIYFQGTGAADDSGLPNDRFFAVRPEGSVSTLKIQRTERGDSAVYLCASSAGGETQYFGPGTRLLVL.

In regard to this clone: One end of the junction does not line up with germline, which may come from a read error. The CDR3 nucleotides are TGTGCCAGCCGCGGACTAATCTCCCACGAGCAGTACTTC. Residues: CASRGLISHEQYF. J is TRBJ2-7 and V is TRBV7-2; D perhaps matches TRBD2 (6 bases). The CDR3 length is 13 residues. Germline CDR1 is SGHTA and CDR2 is FQGNSA.

This clone appeared once. The V and J genes are TRBV5-5 and TRBJ2-2; 10 bases fit TRBD1. With V trimmed by 4 bases and J by 7 bases, 4 bases remained unmatched. From germline, CDR1 is SGHKS and CDR2 YYEKEE (reference sequence). This CDR3 spans 14 amino acids. The CDR3 bases are TGTGCCAGCAGCCGACAGGGGGCGGGCGGGGAGCTGTTTTTT. Translation: CASSRQGAGGELFF.

This clone has a single count. The gene calls are TRBV6-5 and TRBJ2-3, with D perhaps TRBD2 (5 bases). This CDR3 spans 14 amino acids. Trimming removed 6 bases from V and 1 base from J, with 11 bases in between. Germline CDR1 MNHEY, CDR2 SVGAGI. CDR3 nucleotides: TGTGCCAGCAGGAAATCCGGGGGCACAGATACGCAGTATTTT. Encoded protein: CASRKSGGTDTQYF.

The chain couples TRBV28 to TRBJ2-5, with D hard to call. This CDR3 is built from 14 residues. The V end was cut by 6 bases, the J end by 3 bases, with 14 bases between. Per the germline V gene, CDR1 is MDHEN and CDR2 is SYDVKM. This chain's CDR3 is CASSPLIYKETQYF. CDR3 in DNA: TGTGCCAGCAGCCCCCTCATATACAAAGAGACCCAGTACTTC.

This chain uses TRBV11-2 with TRBJ1-2; the D is unclear. The CDR3 runs to 15 residues. Germline CDR1 SGHAT, CDR2 FQNNGV. The V and J ends lost 1 base and 0 bases respectively, with 9 bases between them. The CDR3 protein is CASSLARGANYGYTF. The CDR3 DNA is TGTGCCAGCAGCTTAGCGCGGGGAGCTAACTATGGCTACACCTTC.

The chain combines TRBV10-1 with TRBJ2-1, with D unclear. V was trimmed by 3 bases and J by 1 base, leaving 7 bases between them. The germline V gene encodes CDR1 WNHNN and CDR2 SYGVQD (reference sequence). This CDR3 has 14 residues. The CDR3 region has the DNA TGCGCCAGCAGTGACCGCGATTCCTACAATGAGCAGTTCTTC. Translated, it gives CASSDRDSYNEQFF.

As DNA, the CDR3 is TGTGCCAGCAGTGCCCGAGGCATTCAGTACTTC. Residues: CASSARGIQYF. This sequence joins TRBV2 and TRBJ2-4, with unresolved D. The CDR3 is 11 residues long. Germline CDR1 and CDR2: SNHLY and FYNNEI. V was pared by 4 bases and J by 9 bases, with 7 bases between.

The DNA of the CDR3 is TGTGCCAGTACCCCCACCGGGACAGCGACGGATGAGCAGTTCTTC. Protein sequence: CASTPTGTATDEQFF. The J gene is TRBJ2-1, the V gene TRBV19; 7 positions match TRBD1. Germline V gene sequence: CDR1 LNHDA, CDR2 SQIVND (reference sequence). The CDR3 consists of 15 residues. Trimming cost V 7 bases and J 8 bases; bases outside gene matches: 14.

The chain carries TRBV28 and TRBJ2-1, with D possibly TRBD1 on 9 matching bases. Trimming removed 7 bases at V and 1 base at J, with 17 bases between. The germline gives CDR1 MDHEN, CDR2 SYDVKM. This CDR3 contains 16 residues. Here the CDR3 DNA reads TGTGCCAGCAAAGGTAGCGGGACAGGGTCCTACAATGAGCAGTTCTTC. Its protein is CASKGSGTGSYNEQFF.

This clone was counted once. V usage is TRBV29-1 and J usage is TRBJ2-2, with TRBD2 matching 8 bases. J lost 7 bases, V lost 7 bases, and 5 bases had no gene match. CDR1 is SQVTM, CDR2 ANQGSEA, per germline. This CDR3 comprises 12 residues. The CDR3 region has the DNA TGCAGCGCCGGACTAGCTGTCGGGGAGCTGTTTTTT. This gives the protein CSAGLAVGELFF.